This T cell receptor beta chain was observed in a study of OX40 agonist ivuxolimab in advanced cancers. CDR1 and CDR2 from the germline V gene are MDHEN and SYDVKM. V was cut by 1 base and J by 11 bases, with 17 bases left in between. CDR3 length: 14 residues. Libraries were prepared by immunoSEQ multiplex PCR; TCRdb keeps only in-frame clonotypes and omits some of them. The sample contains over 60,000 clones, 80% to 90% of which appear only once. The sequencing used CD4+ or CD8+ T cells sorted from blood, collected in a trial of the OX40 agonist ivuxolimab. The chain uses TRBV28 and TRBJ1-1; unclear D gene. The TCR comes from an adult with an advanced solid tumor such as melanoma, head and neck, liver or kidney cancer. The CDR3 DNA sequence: TGTGCCAGCAGTTTATCGGATCTATGGGAGAAGGCTTTCTTT. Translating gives CASSLSDLWEKAFF.